The clone carrying this TCR beta chain was seen more than once but under ten times. The sample comes from a study of T cells after yellow fever vaccination. J was trimmed by 4 bases and V by 4 bases; bases with no gene match: 9. Germline lookup yields CDR1 SGHVS and CDR2 FNYEAQ. This CDR3 contains 16 residues. 5'RACE template switching produced TCR cDNA carrying a universal primer site and UMIs. TCRdb redid the calling of the 5' RACE reads with MiXCR, one entry per CDR3 protein. The sample lists 300,000 to 350,000 distinct CDR3 sequences; approximately 8% were seen once. The rearrangement joins TRBV7-6 to TRBJ2-1; 8 bases map to TRBD2. The sample was PBMCs, taken roughly 46 days after the first yellow fever vaccination. This clonotype originated in a man younger than 30 who received the YFV17D yellow fever vaccine. CDR3 nucleotides: TGTGCCAGCAGCTCGCTCGCGGGGGGAATATACAATGAGCAGTTCTTC. It encodes CASSSLAGGIYNEQFF.